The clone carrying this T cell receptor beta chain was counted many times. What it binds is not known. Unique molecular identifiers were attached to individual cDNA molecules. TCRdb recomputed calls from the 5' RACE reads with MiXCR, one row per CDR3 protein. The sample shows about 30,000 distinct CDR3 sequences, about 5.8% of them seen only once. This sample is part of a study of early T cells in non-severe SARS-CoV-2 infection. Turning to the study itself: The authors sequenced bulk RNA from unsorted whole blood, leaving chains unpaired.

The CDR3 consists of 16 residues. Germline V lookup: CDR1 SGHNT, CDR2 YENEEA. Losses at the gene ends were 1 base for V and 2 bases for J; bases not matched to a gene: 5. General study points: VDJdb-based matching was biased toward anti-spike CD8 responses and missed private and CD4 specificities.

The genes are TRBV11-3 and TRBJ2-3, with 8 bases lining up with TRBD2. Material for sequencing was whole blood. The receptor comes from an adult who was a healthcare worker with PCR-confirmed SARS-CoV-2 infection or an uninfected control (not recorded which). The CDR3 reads CASSLGTSLITDTQYF. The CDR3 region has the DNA TGTGCCAGCAGCTTAGGGACTAGCTTAATCACAGATACGCAGTATTTT.